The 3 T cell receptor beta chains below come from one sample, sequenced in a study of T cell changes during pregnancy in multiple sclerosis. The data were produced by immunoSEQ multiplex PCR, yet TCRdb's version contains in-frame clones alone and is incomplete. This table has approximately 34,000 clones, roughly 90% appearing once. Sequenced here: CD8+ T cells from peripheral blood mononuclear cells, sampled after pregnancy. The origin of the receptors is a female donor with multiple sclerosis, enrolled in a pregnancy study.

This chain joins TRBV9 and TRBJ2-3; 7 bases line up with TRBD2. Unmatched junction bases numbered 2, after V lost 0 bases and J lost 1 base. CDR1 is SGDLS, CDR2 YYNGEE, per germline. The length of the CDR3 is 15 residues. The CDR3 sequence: CASSVGLAGTDTQYF. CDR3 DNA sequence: TGTGCCAGCAGCGTAGGTCTAGCGGGCACAGATACGCAGTATTTT.

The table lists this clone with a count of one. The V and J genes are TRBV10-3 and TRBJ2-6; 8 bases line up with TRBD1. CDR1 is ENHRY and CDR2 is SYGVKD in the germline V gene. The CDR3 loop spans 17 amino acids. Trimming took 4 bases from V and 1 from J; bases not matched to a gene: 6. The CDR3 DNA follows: TGTGCCATCAGTGGGGACAGGAACCCTTCTGGGGCCAACGTCCTGACTTTC. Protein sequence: CAISGDRNPSGANVLTF.

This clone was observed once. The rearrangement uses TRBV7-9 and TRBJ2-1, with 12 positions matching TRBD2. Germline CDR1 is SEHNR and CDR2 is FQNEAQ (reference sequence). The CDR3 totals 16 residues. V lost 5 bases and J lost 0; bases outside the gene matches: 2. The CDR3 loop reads CASSPTSGSSYNEQFF. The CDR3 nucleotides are TGTGCCAGCAGCCCGACTAGCGGGAGCTCCTACAATGAGCAGTTCTTC.